Presented here are 32 T cell receptor beta chains from one specimen sequenced in a study of cytotoxic CD8 clonotypes in ibrutinib-treated CLL. Libraries were prepared by immunoSEQ multiplex PCR; TCRdb keeps only in-frame clonotypes and omits some of them. The data contain around 200,000 clones, roughly 65% of them singletons. The sequenced sample was PBMCs, obtained after 12 months of ibrutinib treatment. These receptor sequences come from a human donor with chronic lymphocytic leukemia.

The genes are TRBV28 and TRBJ1-3; no definite D call. Looked up from germline, CDR1 is MDHEN and CDR2 is SYDVKM. Trimming shortened V by 4 bases and J by 0 bases, and 16 bases separated the two germline ends. The length of the CDR3 is 17 residues. The CDR3 is CASSSLSHDSSGNTIYF. CDR3 coding DNA: TGTGCCAGCAGTTCCCTCAGCCACGATAGCTCTGGAAACACCATATATTTT. Based on the CDR3 plus reference TRBV28 and TRBJ1-3, the full variable domain is DVKVTQSSRYLVKRTGEKVFLECVQDMDHENMFWYRQDPGLGLRLIYFSYDVKMKEKGDIPEGYSVSREKKERFSLILESASTNQTSMYLCASSSLSHDSSGNTIYFGEGSWLTVV.

V usage is TRBV6-5 and J usage is TRBJ2-4; no firm D call. Germline loops: CDR1 MNHEY, CDR2 SVGAGI. V lost 5 bases to trimming and J lost 0 bases, with 8 bases between them. The CDR3 is 14 amino acids. The chain's CDR3 is CASSALLAKNIQYF. CDR3 in DNA: TGTGCCAGCAGTGCCCTACTAGCCAAAAACATTCAGTACTTC.

The CDR3 region is CASSLMGRERETQYF. The CDR3 DNA reads as TGTGCCAGCAGCTTAATGGGACGGGAGAGAGAGACCCAGTACTTC. The rearrangement joins TRBV7-2 to TRBJ2-5, with D maybe TRBD2 (6 bases). V was shortened by 2 bases and J by 4 bases, with 14 bases between the two germline ends. The CDR3 has 15 residues. Germline V gene lookup returns CDR1 SGHTA and CDR2 FQGNSA.

V and J are TRBV5-1 and TRBJ2-1; possible D gene TRBD2, 5 bases. The germline gives CDR1 SGHRS, CDR2 YFSETQ. The V and J ends lost 4 bases and 9 bases respectively, with 14 bases between them. This CDR3 has 13 residues. The CDR3 is CASSGDGLVEQFF. The CDR3 nucleotides read TGCGCCAGCAGCGGCGATGGACTCGTTGAGCAGTTCTTC.

The genes are TRBV5-4 and TRBJ2-7, with D possibly being TRBD1 (6 bases). CDR3 length: 14 residues. The V and J ends lost 4 bases and 0 bases respectively, with 11 bases between them. Germline V lookup: CDR1 SGHNT, CDR2 YYREEE (reference sequence). The CDR3 sequence is CASSHQDSSYEQYF. The CDR3 coding sequence is TGTGCCAGCAGCCACCAGGACAGCTCCTACGAGCAGTACTTC. The full variable domain, rest sourced from reference TRBV5-4 and TRBJ2-7, is ETGVTQSPTHLIKTRGQQVTLRCSSQSGHNTVSWYQQALGQGPQFIFQYYREEENGRGNFPPRFSGLQFPNYSSELNVNALELDDSALYLCASSHQDSSYEQYFGPGTRLTVT.

This clone was observed a few times. The rearrangement links TRBV21-1 to TRBJ1-1; the DNA was not used to check the table's D call, TRBD1. TRBV21-1 is designated a pseudogene. The CDR3 is 17 residues long. The CDR3 DNA reads as TGTGCCAGCAGCAACCTCCGGGACAGGGACCAACTGCCTGAAGCTTTCTTT. It is translated as CASSNLRDRDQLPEAFF.

This chain links TRBV14 with TRBJ2-7; 10 bases fit TRBD1. With 0 bases clipped from V and 5 bases from J, the junction kept 7 bases outside the gene matches. This CDR3 has 16 residues. CDR1 is SGHDN, CDR2 FVKESK, per germline. CDR3 sequence: CASSQDGTGVYNEQYF. The CDR3 coding sequence is TGTGCCAGCAGCCAAGATGGGACAGGGGTTTATAACGAGCAGTACTTC. The entire variable domain, with the rest obtained from reference TRBV14 and TRBJ2-7, is as follows: EAGVTQFPSHSVIEKGQTVTLRCDPISGHDNLYWYRRVMGKEIKFLLHFVKESKQDESGMPNNRFLAERTGGTYSTLKVQPAELEDSGVYFCASSQDGTGVYNEQYFGPGTRLTVT.

V usage is TRBV5-6 and J usage is TRBJ1-1, with no clear D. V gave up 1 base and J gave up 5 bases, with 15 bases separating them. The CDR3 is 15 residues long. From germline, CDR1 is SGHDT and CDR2 YYEEEE. The CDR3 reads CASSLRQVPGTEAFF. CDR3 coding DNA: TGTGCCAGCAGCTTGAGGCAGGTCCCGGGGACTGAAGCTTTCTTT.

The chain combines TRBV29-1 with TRBJ2-7; possibly TRBD1 or TRBD2 for D (5 bases each). This CDR3 is 14 amino acids long. Trimming pared 8 bases from V and 0 bases from J, leaving 17 bases between. Germline assignment: CDR1 SQVTM and CDR2 ANQGSEA. The CDR3, as DNA: TGCAGCATGAGGGGACCTAACCCCTCCTACGAGCAGTACTTC. This codes for CSMRGPNPSYEQYF.

This clone was counted between two and nine times. The chain has TRBV7-6 and TRBJ2-3; D is possibly TRBD1 or TRBD2 (5 bases each). Germline V gene data show CDR1 as SGHVS and CDR2 as FNYEAQ. Trimming removed 5 bases from V and 9 bases from J, with 12 bases in between. CDR3 length: 12 residues. The CDR3 reads CASSRGVDTQYF. The CDR3 DNA reads TGTGCCAGCAGCCGAGGGGTAGACACGCAGTATTTT.

The chain is built from TRBV30 and TRBJ1-5; TRBD1 matches 9 bases. J lost 4 bases, V lost 1 base, and 5 bases had no gene match. Germline V CDR1 and CDR2: GTSNPN, SVGIG (reference sequence). This CDR3 has 15 amino acids. CDR3 protein: CAWSEDRGWNQPQHF. CDR3 nucleotides: TGTGCCTGGAGTGAAGACAGGGGGTGGAATCAGCCCCAGCATTTT.

V gene TRBV9 combines with J gene TRBJ1-6; 7 bases are shared with TRBD1. Germline trimming cut 0 bases from V and 10 bases from J; bases unmatched to any gene: 4. This CDR3 contains 14 residues. In germline, CDR1 is SGDLS, CDR2 YYNGEE. The CDR3 sequence is CASSVDTGDSPLHF. The CDR3 DNA reads TGTGCCAGCAGCGTAGACACAGGGGACTCACCCCTCCACTTT.

The rearrangement uses TRBV29-1 and TRBJ2-7, with D perhaps TRBD1 or TRBD2 (5 bases each). The ends were cut back, 1 base at V and 4 bases at J, with 14 bases in the middle. The CDR3 runs 14 residues. Germline CDR1 is SQVTM and CDR2 is ANQGSEA. CDR3 sequence: CSVEGGTNFYEQYF. The DNA of the CDR3 is TGCAGCGTTGAAGGGGGGACCAATTTTTACGAGCAGTACTTC.

This rearrangement joins TRBV7-9 to TRBJ1-1; D is ambiguous. CDR1 and CDR2 from the germline V gene are SEHNR and FQNEAQ (reference sequence). V gave up 5 bases and J gave up 0 bases, with 13 bases separating them. The length of the CDR3 is 15 residues. As DNA, the CDR3 is TGTGCCAGCAGCATTCACGATAACTTGAACACTGAAGCTTTCTTT. It encodes CASSIHDNLNTEAFF.

The V and J genes are TRBV5-6 and TRBJ2-5, with 7 bases identical to TRBD1. V shed 3 bases, J shed 0 bases, and the junction held 2 bases outside the gene matches. The CDR3 is made up of 14 amino acids. Germline-derived CDR1 and CDR2 are SGHDT and YYEEEE. For the CDR3, the DNA is TGTGCCAGCAGCTGGGACAGAAACCAAGAGACCCAGTACTTC. Translation gives CASSWDRNQETQYF.

This clone was counted only a few times. The same CDR3 is also encoded by other DNA sequences in this sample. The chain carries TRBV6-5 and TRBJ1-3, with unresolved D. Trimming removed 6 bases from V and 0 bases from J, with 9 bases in between. The germline CDR1 and CDR2 sequences are MNHEY and SVGAGI. The CDR3 is made up of 14 amino acids. CDR3 sequence reads: CASRVQSSGNTIYF. The CDR3 region has the DNA TGTGCCAGCAGAGTCCAGAGCTCTGGAAACACCATATATTTT.

The rearrangement uses TRBV20-1 and TRBJ1-1; D is undetermined. This CDR3 region has 10 residues. Trimming stripped 2 bases from V and 10 bases from J, with 8 bases between. From germline, CDR1 is DFQATT and CDR2 SNEGSKA (reference sequence). CDR3 sequence (DNA): TGCAGTGCTAGACGGACGGGAGCTTTCTTT. This sequence encodes CSARRTGAFF.

V is TRBV4-2 and J is TRBJ2-7; the D call may be TRBD1 or TRBD2 (6 bases each). V shed 1 base and J shed 2 bases, with 12 bases lying between them. Germline CDR1 is LGHNA and CDR2 is YNFKEQ. The CDR3 is 15 residues long. For the CDR3, the DNA is TGTGCCAGCAGCCAAGCGGCTAGGGGGGCCTACGAGCAGTACTTC. As protein: CASSQAARGAYEQYF.

The table lists this clone with a count of one. V usage is TRBV7-2 and J usage is TRBJ1-1, with D possibly matching TRBD1 (5 bases). There are 15 residues in the CDR3. Germline assignment: CDR1 SGHTA and CDR2 FQGNSA. Trimming removed 2 bases at V and 6 bases at J, with 16 bases between. CDR3 in DNA: TGTGCCAGCAGCTTAACCTCGGGGGTTTTAGCTGAAGCTTTCTTT. It is translated as CASSLTSGVLAEAFF.

The CDR3 region has the DNA TGTGCCTGGCGGATGACAGGCCCTTCCTATAATTCACCCCTCCACTTT. Translating it yields CAWRMTGPSYNSPLHF. The chain employs TRBV30 and TRBJ1-6; TRBD1 is a possible D gene (6 bases). Deletions cut 5 bases from V and 1 base from J, with 15 bases between. CDR3 length: 16 amino acids. Germline loops: CDR1 GTSNPN, CDR2 SVGIG (reference sequence).

The CDR3 protein is CAWSSGRQGMVRNSPLHF. The CDR3 DNA reads as TGTGCCTGGAGTAGCGGGAGACAGGGGATGGTCCGCAATTCACCCCTCCACTTT. The gene calls are TRBV30 and TRBJ1-6, with TRBD1 matching 8 bases. This CDR3 comprises 18 residues. The germline V gene has CDR1 GTSNPN and CDR2 SVGIG (reference sequence). Trimming cost V 2 bases and J 7 bases; bases outside gene matches: 16.

This clone was detected only once. Other nucleotide sequences from this sample produce the same CDR3. V and J are TRBV30 and TRBJ2-7; 9 bases match TRBD1. The CDR3 covers 13 residues. Looked up from germline, CDR1 is GTSNPN and CDR2 is SVGIG (reference sequence). V was clipped by 2 bases and J by 3 bases; unmatched bases: 2. The CDR3 loop is CAWSPGQGYEQYF. Written as DNA, the CDR3 is TGTGCCTGGAGTCCGGGACAGGGCTACGAGCAGTACTTC.

This clone was observed a single time. J is TRBJ1-4 and V is TRBV2; TRBD1 aligns across 9 bases. J gave up 7 bases and V 8 bases, and 17 bases lay outside the gene matches. The CDR3 is made up of 17 amino acids. Per the germline V gene, CDR1 is SNHLY and CDR2 is FYNNEI. Here the CDR3 reads CASGRQGDFLLGEKLFF. As DNA, the CDR3 is TGTGCCAGCGGCCGACAGGGGGACTTTTTACTGGGTGAAAAACTGTTTTTT. Looking up the rest from reference TRBV2 and TRBJ1-4 gives the full variable domain: EPEVTQTPSHQVTQMGQEVILRCVPISNHLYFYWYRQILGQKVEFLVSFYNNEISEKSEIFDDQFSVERPDGSNFTLKIRSTKLEDSAMYFCASGRQGDFLLGEKLFFGSGTQLSVL.

The chain combines TRBV6-6 with TRBJ1-2; maybe TRBD1 (5 bases). The length of the CDR3 is 14 residues. V dropped 2 bases and J dropped 5 bases, with 12 bases sitting between them. In germline, CDR1 is MNHNY, CDR2 SVGAGI (reference sequence). The CDR3 loop reads CASSYPARAYGYTF. CDR3 coding DNA: TGTGCCAGCAGTTACCCCGCCAGGGCATATGGCTACACCTTC.

The chain combines TRBV5-8 with TRBJ2-7, with a possible D match to TRBD2 (6 bases). Germline V CDR1 and CDR2: SGHTS, YDEGEE. The CDR3 has 12 amino acids. Trimming shortened V by 4 bases and J by 12 bases, and 17 bases separated the two germline ends. For the CDR3, the DNA is TGTGCCAGCAGCCCGACCCTGGGAGGACCGTACTTC. This translates into CASSPTLGGPYF.

The chain is built from TRBV12-2 and TRBJ2-7; the table calls TRBD2, which could not be checked here. TRBV12-2 has pseudogene status. The CDR3 covers 17 residues. The CDR3 protein is CASRLVRGARDDYEQYF. The CDR3 nucleotides are TGTGCAAGTCGCTTAGTTCGGGGGGCGAGGGACGACTACGAGCAGTACTTC.

This clone appeared a single time. This chain joins TRBV18 and TRBJ2-5; possibly TRBD1 or TRBD2 for D (5 bases each). Germline V gene lookup returns CDR1 KGHSH and CDR2 LQKENI. The CDR3 is made up of 15 amino acids. Trimming cost V 3 bases and J 3 bases, with 14 bases left between them. In DNA, the CDR3 is TGTGCCAGCTCACCCTACTCAGGGACGGAAGAGACCCAGTACTTC. Translated: CASSPYSGTEETQYF.

In this sample, this clone turned up a few times. The conserved phenylalanine or tryptophan normally closing the CDR3 is absent here, so this likely arose from a read error. Because the CDR3's place on the DNA is in doubt, the DNA is left out and the CDR3 is given as listed by TCRdb. This sequence joins TRBV30 and TRBJ1-1; TRBD1 was called by the table and not checked on the DNA. Germline V gene lookup returns CDR1 GTSNPN and CDR2 SVGIG (reference sequence). With termini counted, the CDR3 has 11 amino acids. CDR3 loop: CAWSAVQGARL.

The V call is TRBV7-3, the J call TRBJ2-3; D might be TRBD1 (6 bases). Trimming removed 5 bases from V and 0 bases from J, with 12 bases in between. The CDR3 spans 15 residues. Germline CDR1 and CDR2: SGHTA and FQGTGA. In nucleotides, the CDR3 is TGTGCCAGCAGCCCCAGGACAGCTAGCACAGATACGCAGTATTTT. Its protein is CASSPRTASTDTQYF.

The chain joins TRBV7-3 to TRBJ1-2, with 11 bases lining up with TRBD1. J lost 7 bases, V lost 2 bases, and 6 bases had no gene match. The CDR3 runs to 15 residues. Per germline, CDR1 SGHTA and CDR2 FQGTGA. The CDR3 DNA is TGTGCCAGCAGCTTAGACGGACAGGGGGCGCCTGGCTACACCTTC. Encoded protein: CASSLDGQGAPGYTF.

The chain employs TRBV2 and TRBJ1-5, with 12 bases fitting TRBD1. The V gene end was trimmed by 6 bases and the J gene end by 0 bases; junction bases not matched to a gene: 12. The germline V gene encodes CDR1 SNHLY and CDR2 FYNNEI. The CDR3 contains 19 residues. CDR3 nucleotide sequence: TGTGCCAGCAGCGGCCCGGGACAGGGGGCCTCGGATAGCAATCAGCCCCAGCATTTT. This gives the protein CASSGPGQGASDSNQPQHF.

J is TRBJ2-1 and V is TRBV30; tentative D call: TRBD2 (6 bases). Trimming stripped 2 bases from V and 3 bases from J, with 14 bases between. Germline lookup yields CDR1 GTSNPN and CDR2 SVGIG (reference sequence). The CDR3 contains 15 residues. Here the CDR3 reads CAWSLKGGLYNEQFF. The CDR3, as DNA: TGTGCCTGGAGTCTTAAGGGAGGCCTCTACAATGAGCAGTTCTTC.